A single sample is the source of the 28 T cell receptor beta chains below, sequenced in a study of T cells in localized non-small cell lung cancer. Assay used: immunoSEQ multiplex PCR; TCRdb lists only in-frame clones, some missing. In the table there are roughly 25,000 clones, roughly 88% of which are singletons. Sequencing was performed on peripheral blood, taken before any cancer treatment. These receptor sequences come from a woman aged 35 to 69 with stage I lung adenocarcinoma.

The chain couples TRBV6-5 to TRBJ1-2; 8 bases are a match to TRBD1. The CDR3 spans 14 residues. The germline V gene encodes CDR1 MNHEY and CDR2 SVGAGI. V trimming: 5 bases; J trimming: 4 bases; junction bases outside the gene matches: 6. CDR3 protein: CASSDRGGFYGYTF. The CDR3 DNA reads TGTGCCAGCAGTGACAGGGGTGGTTTCTATGGCTACACCTTC.

The V call is TRBV14, the J call TRBJ2-7, with 7 bases that match TRBD1. V dropped 0 bases and J dropped 1; count of bases not matched to a gene: 3. The germline V gene has CDR1 SGHDN and CDR2 FVKESK. This CDR3 comprises 15 residues. CDR3: CASSQDGRGSYEQYF. The CDR3 region has the DNA TGTGCCAGCAGCCAAGACGGCAGGGGGTCCTACGAGCAGTACTTC.

The chain links TRBV5-4 to TRBJ1-1; the D is unclear. Germline CDR1 is SGHNT and CDR2 is YYREEE (reference sequence). This CDR3 spans 14 amino acids. V was pared by 1 base and J by 1 base, with 8 bases between. CDR3 nucleotides: TGTGCCAGCAGCTTGCAGGCACCGAACACTGAAGCTTTCTTT. Translated: CASSLQAPNTEAFF. The complete variable domain, with remaining parts taken from reference TRBV5-4 and TRBJ1-1, reads ETGVTQSPTHLIKTRGQQVTLRCSSQSGHNTVSWYQQALGQGPQFIFQYYREEENGRGNFPPRFSGLQFPNYSSELNVNALELDDSALYLCASSLQAPNTEAFFGQGTRLTVV.

The chain joins TRBV11-1 to TRBJ2-5; D assignment may be TRBD1 or TRBD2 (5 bases each). Germline V CDR1 and CDR2: SGHAT, FQDESV (reference sequence). With 5 bases removed from V and 7 bases from J, the gap between germline ends came to 8 bases. The CDR3 has 11 residues. The DNA for the CDR3 is TGTGCCAGCAGCCAGGGACGGACCCAGTACTTC. Encoded protein: CASSQGRTQYF.

The rearrangement joins TRBV25-1 to TRBJ1-1; no clear D gene. Germline values: CDR1 MGHDK, CDR2 SYGVNS. V gave up 4 bases and J gave up 4 bases, with 13 bases separating them. The CDR3 extends over 14 amino acids. The CDR3 nucleotides are TGTGCCAGCAGTGGAGGAGGGAGCGGCACTGAAGCTTTCTTT. It specifies CASSGGGSGTEAFF.

The chain recombines TRBV28 with TRBJ1-1; D gene unclear. Trimming left V 8 bases short and J 11 bases short, with 18 bases between. CDR3 size: 12 residues. Germline V CDR1 and CDR2: MDHEN, SYDVKM. CDR3 coding DNA: TGTGCCAGCCGGACTGCCCATACGGGGGCTTTCTTT. Its translation: CASRTAHTGAFF.

The rearrangement links TRBV9 to TRBJ1-1; D not resolved. With 2 bases removed from V and 0 bases from J, the gap between germline ends came to 5 bases. Germline V gene lookup returns CDR1 SGDLS and CDR2 YYNGEE. This CDR3 is built from 13 residues. This chain's CDR3 is CASSVSMNTEAFF. The CDR3 region has the DNA TGTGCCAGCAGCGTCTCCATGAACACTGAAGCTTTCTTT.

This rearrangement joins TRBV19 to TRBJ1-3; D is uncertain. CDR3 length: 14 amino acids. The germline V gene encodes CDR1 LNHDA and CDR2 SQIVND (reference sequence). Trimming removed 0 bases at V and 7 bases at J, with 10 bases between. CDR3 coding DNA: TGTGCCAGTAGTATAGATCCGGGAAGTAACACCATATATTTT. Amino acid sequence: CASSIDPGSNTIYF.

This chain connects TRBV6-1 to TRBJ1-5; D unresolved. Deletions cut 2 bases from V and 3 bases from J, with 11 bases between. CDR3 length: 15 amino acids. Per the germline V gene, CDR1 is MNHNS and CDR2 is SASEGT. DNA for the CDR3: TGTGCCAGCAGTGAACAACAGCAAGACAATCAGCCCCAGCATTTT. This encodes CASSEQQQDNQPQHF.

This chain uses TRBV29-1 with TRBJ1-1, with TRBD1 as a possible D gene (5 bases). Germline V lookup: CDR1 SQVTM, CDR2 ANQGSEA. The CDR3 contains 12 residues. V shed 4 bases and J shed 4 bases, with 10 bases lying between them. The CDR3 bases are TGCAGCGTTGGGGGGGGTTCCACTGAAGCTTTCTTT. This encodes CSVGGGSTEAFF.

V usage is TRBV29-1 and J usage is TRBJ1-2; tentatively, D is TRBD1 (6 bases). The CDR3 spans 11 residues. Germline-derived CDR1 and CDR2 are SQVTM and ANQGSEA. Trimming removed 4 bases at V and 3 bases at J, with 6 bases between. For the CDR3, the DNA is TGCAGCGTTGGGACAGACTATGGCTACACCTTC. This sequence encodes CSVGTDYGYTF.

The V and J genes are TRBV7-9 and TRBJ1-2; 7 bases agree with TRBD1. Germline values: CDR1 SEHNR, CDR2 FQNEAQ (reference sequence). The CDR3 has 14 amino acids. V was pared by 6 bases and J by 3 bases, with 7 bases of the junction left unmatched. The CDR3 DNA is TGTGCCAGCAGACAGACAGGGAAGGACTATGGCTACACCTTC. It translates to CASRQTGKDYGYTF.

The chain couples TRBV9 to TRBJ1-4; TRBD1 matches at 10 bases. The J segment lost 7 bases and the V segment lost 0 bases, leaving 9 bases of the junction unmatched. The length of the CDR3 is 17 residues. Germline V gives CDR1 SGDLS, CDR2 YYNGEE. The CDR3 bases are TGTGCCAGCAGCGTAGGGGGACAGGGGCCCCCTATTGAAAAACTGTTTTTT. This gives the protein CASSVGGQGPPIEKLFF.

The chain links TRBV11-3 to TRBJ2-1; the D gene is possibly TRBD2 (6 bases). Per germline, CDR1 SGHNT and CDR2 YENEEA. This CDR3 region has 15 residues. V was trimmed by 5 bases and J by 2 bases, leaving 13 bases between them. The CDR3 coding sequence is TGTGCCAGCAGCACCGGGACTCACGCCTACAATGAGCAGTTCTTC. Translated, it gives CASSTGTHAYNEQFF.

The chain employs TRBV7-2 and TRBJ1-4; 7 bases are a match to TRBD1. CDR1 and CDR2 (germline): SGHTA, FQGNSA. The CDR3 extends over 15 amino acids. V lost 6 bases and J lost 6; bases outside the gene matches: 10. CDR3 protein: CASSRSGTAYEKLFF. The CDR3 DNA is TGTGCCAGCAGTCGATCCGGGACAGCCTATGAAAAACTGTTTTTT.

The V gene is TRBV28, the J gene TRBJ2-1; D tentatively fits TRBD1 or TRBD2 (6 bases each). The V and J ends lost 7 bases and 0 bases respectively, with 25 bases between them. Germline values: CDR1 MDHEN, CDR2 SYDVKM. This CDR3 has 19 amino acids. In nucleotides, the CDR3 is TGTGCCAGCACCACCCTCCGGGTGGGGGGCAGTAGCTCCTACAATGAGCAGTTCTTC. Its translation is CASTTLRVGGSSSYNEQFF.

This clone was picked up one time. The chain links TRBV25-1 to TRBJ1-4; a possible D gene is TRBD1 (6 bases). V dropped 3 bases and J dropped 4 bases, with 12 bases sitting between them. Germline V gene sequence: CDR1 MGHDK, CDR2 SYGVNS. This CDR3 spans 15 amino acids. In DNA form, the CDR3 reads TGTGCCAGCAGTGATCAGGGACACGGTAATGAAAAACTGTTTTTT. Protein product: CASSDQGHGNEKLFF.

The rearrangement joins TRBV20-1 to TRBJ1-2, with D possibly matching TRBD1 (6 bases). Germline loops: CDR1 DFQATT, CDR2 SNEGSKA (reference sequence). The CDR3 covers 10 residues. Trimming cost V 8 bases and J 7 bases, with 11 bases left between them. Written as DNA, the CDR3 is TGCAGTTCTGAACAGGGTGGCTACACCTTC. It is translated as CSSEQGGYTF.

This clone has a handful of counts. This chain links TRBV19 with TRBJ1-6; 7 bases match TRBD1. Trimming cost V 9 bases and J 7 bases; bases outside gene matches: 12. From germline, CDR1 is LNHDA and CDR2 SQIVND (reference sequence). The CDR3 is made up of 15 amino acids. CDR3 region: CASQNRGMGNSPLHF. As DNA, the CDR3 is TGTGCCAGCCAAAACAGGGGTATGGGGAATTCACCCCTCCACTTT.

This clone was found a few times. This rearrangement joins TRBV28 to TRBJ1-6; a weak D match, TRBD1 (5 bases). The germline gives CDR1 MDHEN, CDR2 SYDVKM. The CDR3 is made up of 17 amino acids. Between the trimmed V and J ends, which lost 2 bases and 5 bases, there was a span of 16 bases. CDR3 sequence: CASSLRTSGHHNSPLHF. CDR3 nucleotides: TGTGCCAGCAGTTTAAGGACATCGGGGCACCATAATTCACCCCTCCACTTT.

V gene TRBV7-2 combines with J gene TRBJ2-3, with D tentatively TRBD1 (5 bases). V lost 5 bases to trimming and J lost 2 bases, with 11 bases between them. CDR3 length: 14 amino acids. Germline V lookup: CDR1 SGHTA, CDR2 FQGNSA. CDR3 in DNA: TGTGCCAGCAGCCCCGGACATTCCACAGATACGCAGTATTTT. Residues: CASSPGHSTDTQYF.

Concerning this clone itself: An end of the junction differs from the germline gene, which may be a read error. Other DNA sequences in this specimen translate into the identical CDR3. This chain joins TRBV9 and TRBJ2-6; tentatively, D is TRBD2 (7 bases). The CDR3 is 17 residues long. CDR1 is SGDLS and CDR2 is YYNGEE in the germline V gene. This CDR3 is CASSTLSRGAGANVLTF. The CDR3 DNA is TGTGCCAGCAGCACCCTATCCCGGGGGGCTGGGGCCAACGTCCTGACTTTT.

The chain couples TRBV7-2 to TRBJ1-6; D is unresolved. From germline, CDR1 is SGHTA and CDR2 FQGNSA. Deletions cut 2 bases from V and 7 bases from J, with 9 bases between. This CDR3 is 14 amino acids long. The CDR3 DNA reads as TGTGCCAGCAGCTTAACGGGAGACAATTCACCCCTCCACTTT. It encodes CASSLTGDNSPLHF.

This chain links TRBV28 with TRBJ1-4; D may be TRBD1 (5 bases). Germline V gene sequence: CDR1 MDHEN, CDR2 SYDVKM. V was cut by 5 bases and J by 0 bases, with 13 bases left in between. This CDR3 comprises 16 residues. CDR3 residues: CASSPPRQSTNEKLFF. The CDR3 DNA reads as TGTGCCAGCAGTCCCCCGCGACAGTCAACTAATGAAAAACTGTTTTTT.

The chain has TRBV11-3 and TRBJ2-1; D possibly matches TRBD1 or TRBD2 (6 bases each). V was clipped by 2 bases and J by 5 bases, with 13 bases between them. The germline V gene has CDR1 SGHNT and CDR2 YENEEA. CDR3 length: 15 residues. CDR3 residues: CASSLNPGAHNEQFF. CDR3 coding DNA: TGTGCCAGCAGCTTAAATCCGGGGGCCCACAATGAGCAGTTCTTC.

The genes are TRBV11-2 and TRBJ2-1; no firm D call. The CDR3 loop spans 13 amino acids. Trimming pared 6 bases from V and 8 bases from J, leaving 14 bases between. The germline V gene has CDR1 SGHAT and CDR2 FQNNGV. CDR3 residues: CASSFGADDEQFF. DNA for the CDR3: TGTGCCAGCAGTTTTGGCGCCGACGATGAGCAGTTCTTC.

The rearrangement joins TRBV2 to TRBJ1-2; D not certain. The CDR3 contains 13 residues. Looked up from germline, CDR1 is SNHLY and CDR2 is FYNNEI. The V and J ends lost 8 bases and 2 bases respectively, with 12 bases between them. The CDR3 loop reads CASQVGENYGYTF. CDR3 bases: TGTGCCAGCCAGGTTGGCGAAAACTATGGCTACACCTTC.

The rearrangement uses TRBV4-3 and TRBJ2-7; D tentatively reads TRBD1 or TRBD2 (6 bases each). Between the trimmed V and J ends, which lost 0 bases and 1 base, there was a span of 10 bases. CDR1 LGHNA and CDR2 YSLEER come from the germline V gene. CDR3 length: 15 residues. The CDR3 DNA is TGCGCCAGCAGCCAAGAGGGGGGCGGATCCTACGAGCAGTACTTC. Its translation is CASSQEGGGSYEQYF.